These 2 T cell receptor beta chains were sequenced from one sample in a study of blood T cell repertoires in COVID-19. Sequenced by immunoSEQ multiplex PCR; TCRdb stores in-frame clones only, minus some. This table holds about 120,000 clones, 71% found once. Sequencing input: peripheral blood. The receptors derive from a human donor with acute or convalescent COVID-19. The donor label of this sample is uncertain.

This clone was detected only once. The CDR3 nucleotides are TGTGCCAGCAGCCCCGGGAAGGGTTTGGCCTACGAGCAGTACTTC. Protein sequence: CASSPGKGLAYEQYF. The V and J genes are TRBV11-2 and TRBJ2-7; perhaps TRBD2 as D (5 bases). In germline, CDR1 is SGHAT, CDR2 FQNNGV. The ends were cut back, 5 bases at V and 2 bases at J, with 16 bases in the middle. CDR3 length: 15 amino acids.

The V and J genes are TRBV15 and TRBJ1-3; D gene uncertain. The CDR3 spans 13 residues. From germline, CDR1 is LNHNV and CDR2 YYDKDF (reference sequence). Trimming removed 5 bases from V and 4 bases from J, with 9 bases in between. In DNA form, the CDR3 reads TGTGCCACCAGCCTAGCGGGGGGAAACACCATATATTTT. It is translated as CATSLAGGNTIYF.